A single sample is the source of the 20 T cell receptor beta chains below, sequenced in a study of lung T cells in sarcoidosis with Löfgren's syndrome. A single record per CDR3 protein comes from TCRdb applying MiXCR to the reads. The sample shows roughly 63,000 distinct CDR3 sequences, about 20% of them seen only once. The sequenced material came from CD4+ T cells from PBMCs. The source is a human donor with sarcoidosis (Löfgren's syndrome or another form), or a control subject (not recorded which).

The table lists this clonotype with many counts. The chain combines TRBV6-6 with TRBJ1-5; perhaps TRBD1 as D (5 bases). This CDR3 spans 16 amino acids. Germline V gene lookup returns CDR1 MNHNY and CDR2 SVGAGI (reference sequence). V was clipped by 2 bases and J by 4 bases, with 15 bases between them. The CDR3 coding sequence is TGTGCCAGCAGTTACGGTATCGTTGACAGTAATCAGCCCCAGCATTTT. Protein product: CASSYGIVDSNQPQHF.

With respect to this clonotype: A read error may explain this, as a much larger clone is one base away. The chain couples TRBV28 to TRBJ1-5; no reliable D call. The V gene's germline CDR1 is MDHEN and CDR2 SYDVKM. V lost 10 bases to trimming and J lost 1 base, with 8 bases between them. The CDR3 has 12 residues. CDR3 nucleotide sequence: TGTGCCAACCTCCAAAGCAATCAGCCCCAGCATTTT. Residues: CANLQSNQPQHF.

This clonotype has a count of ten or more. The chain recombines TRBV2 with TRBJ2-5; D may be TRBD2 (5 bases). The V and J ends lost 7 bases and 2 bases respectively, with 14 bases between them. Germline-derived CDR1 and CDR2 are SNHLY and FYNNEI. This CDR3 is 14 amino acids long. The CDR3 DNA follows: TGTGCCAGCACGCCCGGACTGCGACAAGAGACCCAGTACTTC. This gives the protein CASTPGLRQETQYF.

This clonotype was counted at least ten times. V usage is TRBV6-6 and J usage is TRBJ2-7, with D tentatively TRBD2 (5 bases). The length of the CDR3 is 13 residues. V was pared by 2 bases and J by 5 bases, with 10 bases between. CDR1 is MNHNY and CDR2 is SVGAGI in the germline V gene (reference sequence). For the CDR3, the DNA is TGTGCCAGCAGTTACCAAATCGGGAACGAGCAGTACGTC. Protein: CASSYQIGNEQYV.

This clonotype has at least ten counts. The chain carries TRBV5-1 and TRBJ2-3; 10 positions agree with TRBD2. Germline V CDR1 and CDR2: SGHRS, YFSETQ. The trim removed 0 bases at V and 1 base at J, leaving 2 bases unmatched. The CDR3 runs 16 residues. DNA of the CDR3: TGCGCCAGCAGCTTGGCCCTAGCGGGGGGCACAGATACGCAGTATTTT. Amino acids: CASSLALAGGTDTQYF.

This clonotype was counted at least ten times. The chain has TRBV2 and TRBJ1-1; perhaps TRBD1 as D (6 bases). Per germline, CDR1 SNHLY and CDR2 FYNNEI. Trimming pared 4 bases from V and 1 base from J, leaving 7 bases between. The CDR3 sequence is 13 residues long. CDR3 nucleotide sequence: TGTGCCAGCAGTGCACAGGGGAACACTGAAGCTTTCTTT. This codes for CASSAQGNTEAFF.

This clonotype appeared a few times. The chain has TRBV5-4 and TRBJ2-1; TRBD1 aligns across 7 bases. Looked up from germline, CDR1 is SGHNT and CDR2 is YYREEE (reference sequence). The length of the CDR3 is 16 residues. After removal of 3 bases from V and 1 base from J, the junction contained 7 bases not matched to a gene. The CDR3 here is CASSSNRGPSYNEQFF. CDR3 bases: TGTGCCAGCAGCTCAAACAGGGGTCCATCCTACAATGAGCAGTTCTTC.

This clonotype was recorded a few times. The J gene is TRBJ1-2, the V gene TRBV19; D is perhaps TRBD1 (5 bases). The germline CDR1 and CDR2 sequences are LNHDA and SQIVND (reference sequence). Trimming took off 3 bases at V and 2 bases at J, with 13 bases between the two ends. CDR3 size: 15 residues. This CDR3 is CASSIGTTSNYGYTF. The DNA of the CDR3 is TGTGCCAGTAGTATCGGGACCACTTCCAACTATGGCTACACCTTC.

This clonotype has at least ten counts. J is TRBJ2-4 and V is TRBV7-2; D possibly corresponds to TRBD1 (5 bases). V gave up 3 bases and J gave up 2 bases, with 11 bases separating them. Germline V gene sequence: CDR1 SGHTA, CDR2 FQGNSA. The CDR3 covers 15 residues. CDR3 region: CASSFWGPTKNIQYF. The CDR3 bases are TGTGCCAGCAGCTTTTGGGGCCCAACCAAAAACATTCAGTACTTC. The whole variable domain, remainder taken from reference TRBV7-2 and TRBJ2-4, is GAGVSQSPSNKVTEKGKDVELRCDPISGHTALYWYRQSLGQGLEFLIYFQGNSAPDKSGLPSDRFSAERTGGSVSTLTIQRTQQEDSAVYLCASSFWGPTKNIQYFGAGTRLSVL.

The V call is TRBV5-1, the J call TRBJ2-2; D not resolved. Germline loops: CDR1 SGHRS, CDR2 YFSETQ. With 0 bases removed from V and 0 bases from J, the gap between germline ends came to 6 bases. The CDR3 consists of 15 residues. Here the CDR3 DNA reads TGCGCCAGCAGCTTGGCCAGGTCGAACACCGGGGAGCTGTTTTTT. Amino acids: CASSLARSNTGELFF.

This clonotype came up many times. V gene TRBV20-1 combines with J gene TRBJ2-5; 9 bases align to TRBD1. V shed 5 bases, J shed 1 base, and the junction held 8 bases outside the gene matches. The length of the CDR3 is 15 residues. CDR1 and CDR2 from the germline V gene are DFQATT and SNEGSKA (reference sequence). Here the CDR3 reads CSARPRQGVQETQYF. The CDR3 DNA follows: TGCAGTGCTCGGCCTCGACAGGGGGTCCAAGAGACCCAGTACTTC.

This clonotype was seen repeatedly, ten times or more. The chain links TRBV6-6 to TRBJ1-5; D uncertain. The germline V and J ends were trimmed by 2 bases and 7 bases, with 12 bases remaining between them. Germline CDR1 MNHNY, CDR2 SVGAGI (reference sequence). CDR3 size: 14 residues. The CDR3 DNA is TGTGCCAGCAGTTACCTGCCCGGCAGACAGCCCCAGCATTTT. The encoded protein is CASSYLPGRQPQHF.

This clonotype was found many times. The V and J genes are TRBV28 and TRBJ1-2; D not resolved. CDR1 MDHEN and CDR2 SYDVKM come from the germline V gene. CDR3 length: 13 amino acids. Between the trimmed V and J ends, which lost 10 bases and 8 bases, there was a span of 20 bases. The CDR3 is CAIFSSWVGGYTF. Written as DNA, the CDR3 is TGTGCCATTTTCTCGTCTTGGGTTGGCGGCTACACCTTC.

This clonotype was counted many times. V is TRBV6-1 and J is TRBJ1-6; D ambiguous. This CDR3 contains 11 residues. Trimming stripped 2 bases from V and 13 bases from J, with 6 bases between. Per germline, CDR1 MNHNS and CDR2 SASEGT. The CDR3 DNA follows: TGTGCCAGCAGTGAAACAGTCCCCCTCCACTTT. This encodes CASSETVPLHF.

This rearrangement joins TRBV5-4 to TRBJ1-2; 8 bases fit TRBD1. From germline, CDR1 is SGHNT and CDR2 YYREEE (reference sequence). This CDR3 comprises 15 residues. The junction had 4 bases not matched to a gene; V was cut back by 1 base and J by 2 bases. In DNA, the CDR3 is TGTGCCAGCAGCTTGCCGGACAGGGCCAACTATGGCTACACCTTC. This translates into CASSLPDRANYGYTF. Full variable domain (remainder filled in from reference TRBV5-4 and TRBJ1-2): ETGVTQSPTHLIKTRGQQVTLRCSSQSGHNTVSWYQQALGQGPQFIFQYYREEENGRGNFPPRFSGLQFPNYSSELNVNALELDDSALYLCASSLPDRANYGYTFGSGTRLTVV.

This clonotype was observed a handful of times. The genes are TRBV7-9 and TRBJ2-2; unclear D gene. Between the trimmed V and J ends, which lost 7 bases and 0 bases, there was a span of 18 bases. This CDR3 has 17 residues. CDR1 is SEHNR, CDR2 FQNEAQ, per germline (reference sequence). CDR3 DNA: TGTGCCAGCACCCCAAAACTGGGCCCGGCGAACACCGGGGAGCTGTTTTTT. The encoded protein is CASTPKLGPANTGELFF.

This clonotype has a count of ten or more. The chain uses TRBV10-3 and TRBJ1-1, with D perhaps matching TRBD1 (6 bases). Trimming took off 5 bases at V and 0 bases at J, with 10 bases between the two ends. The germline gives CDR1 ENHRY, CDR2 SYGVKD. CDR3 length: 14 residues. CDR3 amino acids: CAISPGHLNTEAFF. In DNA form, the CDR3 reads TGTGCCATCAGTCCGGGACATCTGAACACTGAAGCTTTCTTT.

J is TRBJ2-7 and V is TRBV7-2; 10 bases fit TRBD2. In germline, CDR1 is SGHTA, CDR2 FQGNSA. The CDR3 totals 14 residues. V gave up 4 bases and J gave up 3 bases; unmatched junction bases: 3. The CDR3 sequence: CASSSSSGSYEQYF. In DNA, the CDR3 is TGTGCCAGCAGCTCCTCTAGCGGGAGCTACGAGCAGTACTTC.

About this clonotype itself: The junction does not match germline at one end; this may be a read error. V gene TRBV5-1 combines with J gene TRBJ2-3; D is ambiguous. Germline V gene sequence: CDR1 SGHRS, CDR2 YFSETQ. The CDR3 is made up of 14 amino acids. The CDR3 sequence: CAGSREPSTDTQYF. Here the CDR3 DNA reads TGCGCCGGCAGCCGTGAGCCGAGCACAGATACGCAGTATTTT.

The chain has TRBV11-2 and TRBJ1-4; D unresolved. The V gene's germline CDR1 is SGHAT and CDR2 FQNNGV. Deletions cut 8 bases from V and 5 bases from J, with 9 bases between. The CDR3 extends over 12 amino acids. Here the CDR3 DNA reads TGTGCCAGCTCTCGACCGAATGAAAAACTGTTTTTT. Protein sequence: CASSRPNEKLFF.